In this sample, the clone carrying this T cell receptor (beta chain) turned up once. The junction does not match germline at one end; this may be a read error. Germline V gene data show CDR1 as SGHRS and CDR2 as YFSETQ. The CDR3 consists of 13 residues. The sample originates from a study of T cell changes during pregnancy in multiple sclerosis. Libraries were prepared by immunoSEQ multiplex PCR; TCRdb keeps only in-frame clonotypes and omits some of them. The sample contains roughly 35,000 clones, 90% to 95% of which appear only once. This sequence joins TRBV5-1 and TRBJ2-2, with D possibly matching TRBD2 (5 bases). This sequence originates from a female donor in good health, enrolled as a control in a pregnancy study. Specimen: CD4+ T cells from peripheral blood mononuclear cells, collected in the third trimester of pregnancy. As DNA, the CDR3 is TGCGCCAGCAGCTTGGCCCCACAGAGGGAGATGTTTTTT. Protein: CASSLAPQREMFF.